Reported below is one TCR beta chain. Its cognate antigen is unknown. Template switching with 5'RACE generated the TCR cDNA and added a universal primer site and UMIs. MiXCR, applied by TCRdb to the 5' RACE reads, yields one record per CDR3 protein. This sample yields about 430,000 distinct CDR3 sequences, of which around 20% are seen a single time; about 18% belongs to the top ten. The entry originates in a study of T cells after yellow fever vaccination. Whole-study findings and limits: Although most clonotypes did not, a small share appeared in both CD4 and CD8 compartments.

Germline CDR1 ENHRY, CDR2 SYGVKD. V was pared by 4 bases and J by 0 bases, with 15 bases between. The length of the CDR3 is 16 residues. The chain carries TRBV10-3 and TRBJ2-5, with a possible D match to TRBD2 (6 bases). This receptor was identified in a man between 18 and 29 years old who received the YFV17D yellow fever vaccine. The source was PBMCs, collected before the yellow fever booster vaccination. CDR3 nucleotides: TGTGCCATCAGTGTTCCCCGGGGCGGGGACCAAGAGACCCAGTACTTC. It translates to CAISVPRGGDQETQYF.